Listed below are T cell receptor beta chains from one sample, sequenced in a study of shared clonotypes between healthy human individuals. Profiled with immunoSEQ multiplex PCR; TCRdb holds only in-frame clones, not every one. The sample includes millions of clones, 95% of them seen just once. The specimen sequenced was naive CD4+ T cells sorted from blood. These receptors originate from a man aged 18-30 years in good health. Each CDR3 is given with its conserved first and last residue. D genes are given only for firm matches. Some rows mark clone size as missing; the rest say once, few, many or name a class of expanded clone.

abundance: NA
d_gene: TRBD2
j_gene: TRBJ2-7
v_gene: TRBV9
CDR3nt: TGTGCCAGCAGCGTAGGTACAGGCGAGATACTAGCGGGGGGCTACGAGCAGTACTTC
CDR3aa: CASSVGTGEILAGGYEQYF

abundance: NA
d_gene: NA
j_gene: TRBJ2-7
v_gene: TRBV6-1
CDR3nt: TGTGCCAGCAGTCAAAGAGGGGCCTACGAGCAGTACTTC
CDR3aa: CASSQRGAYEQYF

abundance: NA
d_gene: NA
j_gene: TRBJ2-2
v_gene: TRBV7-8
CDR3nt: TGTGCCAGCACTCTAGGCATCTTCGGGGAGCTGTTTTTT
CDR3aa: CASTLGIFGELFF

abundance: NA
d_gene: NA
j_gene: TRBJ1-2
v_gene: TRBV30
CDR3nt: TGTGCCTGGAGTGGGAGAGGGGACTATGGCTACACCTTC
CDR3aa: CAWSGRGDYGYTF

abundance: NA
d_gene: TRBD1
j_gene: TRBJ1-4
v_gene: TRBV11-2
CDR3nt: TGTGCCAGCAGCTCAGGCCCCAGGGGGACAAATGAAAAACTGTTTTTT
CDR3aa: CASSSGPRGTNEKLFF

abundance: NA
d_gene: NA
j_gene: TRBJ1-4
v_gene: TRBV9
CDR3nt: TGTGCCAGCAGCGTAGCCTCGACTAATGAAAAACTGTTTTTT
CDR3aa: CASSVASTNEKLFF

abundance: NA
d_gene: TRBD1
j_gene: TRBJ2-7
v_gene: TRBV27
CDR3nt: TGTGCCAGCAGTTTAACAGGGGGCTACGAGCAGTACTTC
CDR3aa: CASSLTGGYEQYF

abundance: NA
d_gene: NA
j_gene: TRBJ1-3
v_gene: TRBV18
CDR3nt: TGTGCCAGCTCACCGGATCTGGTGTTATCCTCTGGAAACACCATATATTTT
CDR3aa: CASSPDLVLSSGNTIYF

abundance: NA
d_gene: TRBD1
j_gene: TRBJ2-7
v_gene: TRBV11-2
CDR3nt: TGTGCCAGCACCCTTAGGACAGGGTGGCACGAGCAGTACTTC
CDR3aa: CASTLRTGWHEQYF

abundance: NA
d_gene: TRBD2
j_gene: TRBJ2-7
v_gene: TRBV7-2
CDR3nt: TGTGCCAGCAGGGGGGACTACTACGAGCAGTACTTC
CDR3aa: CASRGDYYEQYF

abundance: NA
d_gene: TRBD1
j_gene: TRBJ1-4
v_gene: TRBV28
CDR3nt: TGTGCCAGCAGGATGTCGGGACAGGGAAATGAAAAACTGTTTTTT
CDR3aa: CASRMSGQGNEKLFF

abundance: NA
d_gene: TRBD1
j_gene: TRBJ2-3
v_gene: TRBV11-1
CDR3nt: TGTGCCAGCAGCCCCCGGGACAGGGAGCCAGATACGCAGTATTTT
CDR3aa: CASSPRDREPDTQYF

abundance: NA
d_gene: NA
j_gene: TRBJ1-3
v_gene: TRBV30
CDR3nt: TGTGCCTGGCAAACCGCAGGACAGACCCCGCGAAACACCATATATTTT
CDR3aa: CAWQTAGQTPRNTIYF

abundance: NA
d_gene: NA
j_gene: TRBJ2-3
v_gene: TRBV11-1
CDR3nt: TGTGCCAGCAGTAGGGCAGATACGCAGTATTTT
CDR3aa: CASSRADTQYF

abundance: NA
d_gene: TRBD1
j_gene: TRBJ2-2
v_gene: TRBV18
CDR3nt: TGTGCCAGCTCACCACCGGGACAGGGGGGAACCGGGGAGCTGTTTTTT
CDR3aa: CASSPPGQGGTGELFF

abundance: NA
d_gene: NA
j_gene: TRBJ1-5
v_gene: TRBV30
CDR3nt: TGTGCCTGGAGTCCGGACGGGTACTCTAGGCAGCCCCAGCATTTT
CDR3aa: CAWSPDGYSRQPQHF

abundance: few
d_gene: NA
j_gene: TRBJ2-3
v_gene: TRBV6-1
CDR3nt: TGTGCCAGCAAAACTAGTGAGCTGTCAGATACGCAGTATTTT
CDR3aa: CASKTSELSDTQYF

abundance: NA
d_gene: NA
j_gene: TRBJ1-4
v_gene: TRBV6-6
CDR3nt: TGTGCCAGCAGTTACTTGGAACAGGGTGAAAAACTGTTTTTT
CDR3aa: CASSYLEQGEKLFF

abundance: once
d_gene: NA
j_gene: TRBJ1-2
v_gene: TRBV2
CDR3nt: TGTGCCAGCAGTGAAGATATGGCAGCAACTAACTATGGCTACACCTTC
CDR3aa: CASSEDMAATNYGYTF

abundance: NA
d_gene: NA
j_gene: TRBJ1-1
v_gene: TRBV5-5
CDR3nt: TGTGCCAGCCTCCGGGGGGACACTGAAGCTTTCTTT
CDR3aa: CASLRGDTEAFF

abundance: NA
d_gene: NA
j_gene: TRBJ1-2
v_gene: TRBV28
CDR3nt: TGTGCCAGCAGTTTCCCAAAACCGTTGAGCTATGGCTACACCTTC
CDR3aa: CASSFPKPLSYGYTF

abundance: NA
d_gene: TRBD1
j_gene: TRBJ2-1
v_gene: TRBV30
CDR3nt: TGTGCCTGGGGTGTAACAGGGGTCTACAGTGAGCAGTTCTTC
CDR3aa: CAWGVTGVYSEQFF

abundance: NA
d_gene: NA
j_gene: TRBJ2-5
v_gene: TRBV27
CDR3nt: TGTGCCAGCAGTGACAGGCGCGGGCAAGAGACCCAGTACTTC
CDR3aa: CASSDRRGQETQYF

abundance: NA
d_gene: NA
j_gene: TRBJ2-7
v_gene: TRBV18
CDR3nt: TGTGCCAGCTCACCAGGGCAGCCTAACGACGAGCAGTACTTC
CDR3aa: CASSPGQPNDEQYF

abundance: once
d_gene: TRBD2
j_gene: TRBJ2-5
v_gene: TRBV28
CDR3nt: TGTGCCAGCAACGGGGGGGCCGGTCAGACCCAGTACTTC
CDR3aa: CASNGGAGQTQYF

abundance: NA
d_gene: NA
j_gene: TRBJ2-5
v_gene: TRBV5-6
CDR3nt: TGTGCCAGCAGCATACGTCGACAGGTCCAAGAGACCCAGTACTTC
CDR3aa: CASSIRRQVQETQYF

abundance: NA
d_gene: TRBD1
j_gene: TRBJ2-7
v_gene: TRBV5-8
CDR3nt: TGTGCCAGCAGCTTAATGGGACAGGTCTCCTACGAGCAGTACTTC
CDR3aa: CASSLMGQVSYEQYF

abundance: NA
d_gene: NA
j_gene: TRBJ1-5
v_gene: TRBV19
CDR3nt: TGTGCTAGTACCAAACAGGGTAGCAATCAGCCCCAGCATTTT
CDR3aa: CASTKQGSNQPQHF

abundance: NA
d_gene: NA
j_gene: TRBJ1-4
v_gene: TRBV28
CDR3nt: TGTGCCAGCAGTTCGGGACCGAAGGGAGAAAAACTGTTTTTT
CDR3aa: CASSSGPKGEKLFF

abundance: NA
d_gene: NA
j_gene: TRBJ2-2
v_gene: TRBV7-8
CDR3nt: TGTGCCAGCAGCCCAACCGGGAGCACCGGGGAGCTGTTTTTT
CDR3aa: CASSPTGSTGELFF

abundance: NA
d_gene: NA
j_gene: TRBJ2-3
v_gene: TRBV29-1
CDR3nt: TGCAGCGTTGGAGCGGGTAGCACAGATACGCAGTATTTT
CDR3aa: CSVGAGSTDTQYF

abundance: NA
d_gene: TRBD2
j_gene: TRBJ2-3
v_gene: TRBV7-9
CDR3nt: TGTGCCAGCAGCTTCCGAGACTTAGCGGGGGATACGCAGTATTTT
CDR3aa: CASSFRDLAGDTQYF

abundance: NA
d_gene: NA
j_gene: TRBJ1-5
v_gene: TRBV6-5
CDR3nt: TGTGCCAGCAGTATAGACAGGTTTAGCAATCAGCCCCAGCATTTT
CDR3aa: CASSIDRFSNQPQHF

abundance: NA
d_gene: NA
j_gene: TRBJ1-1
v_gene: TRBV5-1
CDR3nt: TGCGCCAGCAGCCGGGCCTCCTTGAACACTGAAGCTTTCTTT
CDR3aa: CASSRASLNTEAFF

abundance: once
d_gene: NA
j_gene: TRBJ2-2
v_gene: TRBV7-2
CDR3nt: TGTGCCAGCAGCTTCGCTAGCGTGGGCGGGGAGCTGTTTTTT
CDR3aa: CASSFASVGGELFF

abundance: NA
d_gene: NA
j_gene: TRBJ1-4
v_gene: TRBV5-4
CDR3nt: TGTGCCAGCAGCTTGGATGCAACAACTAATGAAAAACTGTTTTTT
CDR3aa: CASSLDATTNEKLFF

abundance: NA
d_gene: NA
j_gene: TRBJ2-1
v_gene: TRBV6-1
CDR3nt: TGTGCCAGCAGTGAACTAGCGAAGGTGGGCAATGAGCAGTTCTTC
CDR3aa: CASSELAKVGNEQFF

abundance: NA
d_gene: TRBD1
j_gene: TRBJ1-1
v_gene: TRBV18
CDR3nt: TGTGCCAGCTCCTTCGGACAGGGTCGGACTGAAGCTTTCTTT
CDR3aa: CASSFGQGRTEAFF

abundance: once
d_gene: TRBD2
j_gene: TRBJ2-7
v_gene: TRBV5-6
CDR3nt: TGTGCCAGCAGCTCCTCTAGCGGGGGCTCCTACGAGCAGTACTTC
CDR3aa: CASSSSSGGSYEQYF